This entry is about one T cell receptor (beta chain). Its matching antigen is unknown. This entry belongs to a study of T-cell memory formation after mild COVID-19. Broader study findings: Researchers found some responding clones in pre-infection memory, a sign that cross-reactive memory joined. Clones that contracted from day 15 to 85 had balanced CD4/CD8; later expanders were CD4+ biased.

Between the trimmed V and J ends, which lost 8 bases and 7 bases, there was a span of 18 bases. The CDR3 sequence is 13 residues long. Germline V gene sequence: CDR1 MNHEY, CDR2 SMNVEV (reference sequence). A 5'RACE reaction primed in the constant segment made cDNA libraries of TCR alpha and TCR beta, and these carried sample barcodes and UMIs. Each CDR3 protein is one row after TCRdb ran MiXCR on the 5' RACE reads. The sample lists more than 350,000 distinct CDR3 sequences, roughly 21% occurring once. The sample comprised PBMCs or a T cell subset sorted from them (not recorded which). The TCR originated in an adult woman who had mild COVID-19 (a few samples of this study predate the infection). Cell type and time point are not known. The genes are TRBV27 and TRBJ2-7; maybe TRBD1 (6 bases). This CDR3 is CASSPTGPREQYF. Written as DNA, the CDR3 is TGTGCCAGCTCCCCCACAGGGCCGCGGGAGCAGTACTTC.